Listed below are T cell receptor beta chains from one sample, sequenced in a study of T cell responses to AZD1222 COVID-19 vaccine. Clones were sequenced by immunoSEQ multiplex PCR, and TCRdb holds only the in-frame ones, with some missing. The sample yields some 150,000 clones, 86% seen once. Sequenced here: peripheral blood, sampled 28 days after the second AZD1222 dose. These receptors came from an adult who received the AZD1222 COVID-19 vaccine. The CDR3 runs from the conserved cysteine through the conserved F or W. The D gene is left open where the match is weak. Part of the rows lack a size; the others show once, few, many or a class for expanded clones.

d_gene: TRBD1; abundance: NA; j_gene: TRBJ1-4; v_gene: TRBV18; CDR3nt: TGTGCCAGCTCACGGGGGGACAGTAATGAAAAACTGTTTTTT; CDR3aa: CASSRGDSNEKLFF
d_gene: TRBD1; abundance: NA; j_gene: TRBJ1-4; v_gene: TRBV6-1; CDR3nt: TGTGCCAGCAGTGAATGGACAGGGAATGAAAAACTGTTTTTT; CDR3aa: CASSEWTGNEKLFF
d_gene: NA; abundance: once; j_gene: TRBJ1-5; v_gene: TRBV28; CDR3nt: TGTGCCAGCAGTTTTTATAGCAATCAGCCCCAGCATTTT; CDR3aa: CASSFYSNQPQHF
d_gene: TRBD1; abundance: NA; j_gene: TRBJ1-5; v_gene: TRBV27; CDR3nt: TGTGCCAGCGGCAGGGGGGCTCAGCCCCAGCATTTT; CDR3aa: CASGRGAQPQHF
d_gene: TRBD2; abundance: NA; j_gene: TRBJ2-1; v_gene: TRBV19; CDR3nt: TGTGCCAGTAGACCACTAGCGGCCTCCTACAATGAGCAGTTCTTC; CDR3aa: CASRPLAASYNEQFF
d_gene: NA; abundance: NA; j_gene: TRBJ2-3; v_gene: TRBV30; CDR3nt: TGTGCCTGGAGTCCGGTCCCCACAGATACGCAGTATTTT; CDR3aa: CAWSPVPTDTQYF
d_gene: NA; abundance: NA; j_gene: TRBJ1-2; v_gene: TRBV5-1; CDR3nt: TGCGCCAGCAGCGCGGGGGACTATGGCTACACCTTC; CDR3aa: CASSAGDYGYTF
d_gene: NA; abundance: NA; j_gene: TRBJ2-5; v_gene: TRBV7-2; CDR3nt: TGTGCCAGCAGCAGGCTGGGCCCCCAAGAGACCCAGTACTTC; CDR3aa: CASSRLGPQETQYF
d_gene: TRBD1; abundance: NA; j_gene: TRBJ1-1; v_gene: TRBV10-3; CDR3nt: TGTGCCATCAGTGATATTCAGGGGGCAAGCACTGAAGCTTTCTTT; CDR3aa: CAISDIQGASTEAFF
d_gene: TRBD2; abundance: NA; j_gene: TRBJ2-7; v_gene: TRBV30; CDR3nt: TGTGCCTGGACCCCTGGGAGGGTCGGCGAGCAGTACTTC; CDR3aa: CAWTPGRVGEQYF
d_gene: NA; abundance: NA; j_gene: TRBJ2-2; v_gene: TRBV6-5; CDR3nt: TGTGCCAGCACCCCGGGACAGAACACCGGGGAGCTGTTTTTT; CDR3aa: CASTPGQNTGELFF
d_gene: TRBD2; abundance: NA; j_gene: TRBJ2-3; v_gene: TRBV6-4; CDR3nt: TGTGCCAGCAGTGACGGACTAGCCACAGATACGCAGTATTTT; CDR3aa: CASSDGLATDTQYF
d_gene: NA; abundance: NA; j_gene: TRBJ1-2; v_gene: TRBV30; CDR3nt: TGTGCCTGGAGTGTAACCCTCTATGGCTACACCTTC; CDR3aa: CAWSVTLYGYTF
d_gene: NA; abundance: NA; j_gene: TRBJ1-5; v_gene: TRBV19; CDR3nt: TGTGCCAGTACCACTCGCACAGGGAGCAATCAGCCCCAGCATTTT; CDR3aa: CASTTRTGSNQPQHF
d_gene: TRBD1; abundance: once; j_gene: TRBJ2-2; v_gene: TRBV2; CDR3nt: TGTGCCAGCAGTGAAGCGAAAGGACAGGGGGCCAAACCCGGCACCGGGGAGCTGTTTTTT; CDR3aa: CASSEAKGQGAKPGTGELFF
d_gene: NA; abundance: NA; j_gene: TRBJ2-2; v_gene: TRBV30; CDR3nt: TGTGCCTGGAGTAAAGGGGGTTCCAACACCGGGGAGCTGTTTTTT; CDR3aa: CAWSKGGSNTGELFF
d_gene: NA; abundance: NA; j_gene: TRBJ1-1; v_gene: TRBV5-4; CDR3nt: TGTGCCAGCAGCTTTGGGGGTGGGGGCCCGAACACTGAAGCTTTCTTT; CDR3aa: CASSFGGGGPNTEAFF
d_gene: TRBD1; abundance: NA; j_gene: TRBJ1-6; v_gene: TRBV5-1; CDR3nt: TGCGCCAGCAGCTTGGCCAACCGGGACAGGGGGGATAATTCGCCCCTCCACTTT; CDR3aa: CASSLANRDRGDNSPLHF
d_gene: NA; abundance: NA; j_gene: TRBJ2-1; v_gene: TRBV6-5; CDR3nt: TGTGCCAGCAGTTACTCGTCGGCCGGTGAGCAGTTCTTC; CDR3aa: CASSYSSAGEQFF
d_gene: TRBD1; abundance: NA; j_gene: TRBJ1-5; v_gene: TRBV3-1/TRBV3-2; CDR3nt: TGTGCCAGCAGCGGGACAGGGGAACAGCCCCAGCATTTT; CDR3aa: CASSGTGEQPQHF
d_gene: TRBD1; abundance: NA; j_gene: TRBJ1-5; v_gene: TRBV3-1/TRBV3-2; CDR3nt: TGTGCCAGCAGCCTTTCCGGGACAGGGGGCTTGCAGCCCCAGCATTTT; CDR3aa: CASSLSGTGGLQPQHF
d_gene: NA; abundance: NA; j_gene: TRBJ2-1; v_gene: TRBV10-1; CDR3nt: TGCGGAGTTTCCTACAATGAGCAGTTCTTC; CDR3aa: CGVSYNEQFF
d_gene: NA; abundance: NA; j_gene: TRBJ1-5; v_gene: TRBV27; CDR3nt: TGTGACCGGCGCAGTCTCGTCAATCAGCCCCAGCATTTT; CDR3aa: CDRRSLVNQPQHF
d_gene: NA; abundance: once; j_gene: TRBJ1-2; v_gene: TRBV3-1/TRBV3-2; CDR3nt: TGTGCCAGCAGCCAAGCGCCAGCCACAAACTATGGCTACACCTTC; CDR3aa: CASSQAPATNYGYTF
d_gene: NA; abundance: NA; j_gene: TRBJ2-3; v_gene: TRBV3-1/TRBV3-2; CDR3nt: TGTGCCAGCAGCCGACGGTGGGGGAAGGAAGATACGCAGTATTTT; CDR3aa: CASSRRWGKEDTQYF
d_gene: NA; abundance: NA; j_gene: TRBJ1-1; v_gene: TRBV5-4; CDR3nt: TGTGCCAGCAAAATTATGGGGGGTTCGGGCACTGAAGCTTTCTTT; CDR3aa: CASKIMGGSGTEAFF
d_gene: NA; abundance: NA; j_gene: TRBJ2-3; v_gene: TRBV6-4; CDR3nt: TGTGCCAGCAGTGCGGGGCTAAGCACAGATACGCAGTATTTT; CDR3aa: CASSAGLSTDTQYF
d_gene: NA; abundance: NA; j_gene: TRBJ1-1; v_gene: TRBV28; CDR3nt: TGTGCCAGCAGTTTATGGGTCAGAAACACTGAAGCTTTCTTT; CDR3aa: CASSLWVRNTEAFF
d_gene: NA; abundance: once; j_gene: TRBJ2-1; v_gene: TRBV20-1; CDR3nt: TGCACGGGTAGCTCCTACAATGAGCAGTTCTTC; CDR3aa: CTGSSYNEQFF
d_gene: NA; abundance: NA; j_gene: TRBJ1-5; v_gene: TRBV7-2; CDR3nt: TGTGCCAGCAGCTTAGATAGCAATCAGCCCCAGCATTTT; CDR3aa: CASSLDSNQPQHF
d_gene: TRBD2; abundance: NA; j_gene: TRBJ2-3; v_gene: TRBV6-5; CDR3nt: TGTGCCAGCAGACCGGGACTACCCACAGATACGCAGTATTTT; CDR3aa: CASRPGLPTDTQYF
d_gene: NA; abundance: once; j_gene: TRBJ2-3; v_gene: TRBV7-2; CDR3nt: TGTGCCAGCAGTGCTGGCGGCACAGATACGCAGTATTTT; CDR3aa: CASSAGGTDTQYF
d_gene: TRBD1; abundance: NA; j_gene: TRBJ1-5; v_gene: TRBV27; CDR3nt: TGTGCCAGCAGGCGGACAGGGGGGGTTAGCAATCAGCCCCAGCATTTT; CDR3aa: CASRRTGGVSNQPQHF
d_gene: NA; abundance: NA; j_gene: TRBJ1-1; v_gene: TRBV29-1; CDR3nt: TGCAGCGTAGCGGAGCGTAGCACTGAAGCTTTCTTT; CDR3aa: CSVAERSTEAFF
d_gene: NA; abundance: NA; j_gene: TRBJ2-5; v_gene: TRBV5-1; CDR3nt: TGCGCCAGCAGCTTGGAGGGTTGGGAGACCCAGTACTTC; CDR3aa: CASSLEGWETQYF
d_gene: NA; abundance: NA; j_gene: TRBJ1-1; v_gene: TRBV29-1; CDR3nt: TGCAGCGTTCTTGGCGGGCCGGGTGAAGCTTTCTTT; CDR3aa: CSVLGGPGEAFF
d_gene: NA; abundance: once; j_gene: TRBJ2-1; v_gene: TRBV4-1; CDR3nt: TGCGCCAGCAGCCACCACGGAAATGAGCAGTTCTTC; CDR3aa: CASSHHGNEQFF
d_gene: NA; abundance: NA; j_gene: TRBJ1-2; v_gene: TRBV3-1/TRBV3-2; CDR3nt: TGTGCCAGCAGCCAACTAGGGGGAGAGGAAAATGGCTACACCTTC; CDR3aa: CASSQLGGEENGYTF